The clone carrying this T cell receptor (beta chain) has a handful of counts. The antigen is undetermined. This specimen belongs to a study of regulatory T cells in long-lasting Graves disease. Regarding the study as a whole: Possibly, too few samples lowered accuracy. Samples came from peripheral blood alone, without thyroid tissue. Persistent disease exhibited a predilection for TRBV28, TRBJ1-2 and TRBJ2-5.

Indicated time point: newly diagnosed GD, antithyroid drugs for less than 3 months. PBMC RNA served as the TCR library source. The TCR beta library used iRepertoire HTBI primers with Arm-PCR amplification of CDR3. TCRdb reanalysed the multiplex PCR reads using MiXCR and keeps one entry per CDR3 protein. The sample lists hundreds of thousands of distinct CDR3 sequences, less than 20% occurring once. J was trimmed by 10 bases and V by 1 base; bases with no gene match: 6. The CDR3 extends over 14 amino acids. Germline lookup yields CDR1 SGHTA and CDR2 FQGNSA. These same records also appear under a second study, on T cells in Graves' hyperthyroidism and ophthalmopathy.

This receptor was obtained from a woman in her thirties with Graves disease. Specimen: peripheral blood mononuclear cells (PBMCs), collected at new diagnosis, from a patient treated with antithyroid drugs. The rearrangement links TRBV7-2 to TRBJ2-7; TRBD2 matches 11 bases. The CDR3 protein is CASSLGVSGRDQYF. In DNA, the CDR3 is TGTGCCAGCAGCTTAGGAGTTAGCGGGAGGGACCAGTACTTC.